Listed below are T cell receptor beta chains from one sample, sequenced in a study of OX40 agonist ivuxolimab in advanced cancers. Clones were read by immunoSEQ multiplex PCR, and TCRdb kept only the in-frame ones, dropping some. The sample lists approximately 15,000 clones, about 92% occurring once. The sequenced sample was CD4+ or CD8+ T cells sorted from blood, obtained in a trial of the OX40 agonist ivuxolimab. These TCRs come from an adult with an advanced solid tumor such as melanoma, head and neck, liver or kidney cancer. Each CDR3 is given with its conserved first and last residue. Fields, in order: D gene, clone size, V gene, J gene, CDR3 length, CDR3 DNA, CDR3 protein. The D gene is left open where the match is weak. A clone size is listed for some rows: how often the clone was seen (once, few, many), or a class if it is expanded.

TRBD1,NA,TRBV6-1,TRBJ1-1,15,TGTGCCAGCAGCCTTACCTTCGGACAGGAGCTGGAAGCTTTCTTT,CASSLTFGQELEAFF
TRBD2,NA,TRBV28,TRBJ2-1,15,TGTGCCAGCCGCCCGGCCAGCGGGGGATACAATGAGCAGTTCTTC,CASRPASGGYNEQFF
TRBD1,NA,TRBV6-6,TRBJ2-2,13,TGTGCCAGCAGTTACAGGGGGCTCGGGGAGCTGTTTTTT,CASSYRGLGELFF
NA,NA,TRBV5-5,TRBJ1-1,13,TGTGCCAGCAGCTTGGCCGTCAACACTGAAGCTTTCTTT,CASSLAVNTEAFF
NA,NA,TRBV10-2,TRBJ2-7,16,TGCGCCAGCAGTGAGTGGGCCGGGACCATCGGGTTCGAGCAGTACTTC,CASSEWAGTIGFEQYF
NA,NA,TRBV10-1,TRBJ2-7,11,TGCGCCAGCAGTGGTGGACAGGAGCAGTACTTC,CASSGGQEQYF
TRBD1,NA,TRBV27,TRBJ2-7,16,TGTGCCAGCAGTTTGGACCGGGACAGGGGATCCTACGAGCAGTACTTC,CASSLDRDRGSYEQYF
TRBD2,once,TRBV14,TRBJ2-7,15,TGTGCCAGCAGCCAAGCTTTGCGGGGGGTCTACGAGCAGTACTTC,CASSQALRGVYEQYF
NA,NA,TRBV11-3,TRBJ2-7,14,TGTGCCAGCAGCTTAGCTCAGGGGCCCTACGAGCAGTACTTC,CASSLAQGPYEQYF
NA,NA,TRBV29-1,TRBJ1-2,14,TGCAGCGTTGAAGATCGCCTCAGGGGCGGGGGCTACACCTTC,CSVEDRLRGGGYTF
NA,NA,TRBV28,TRBJ2-5,16,TGTGCCAGCAGTTGCCCACCCGAAACAGGGTTCGAGACCCAGTACTTC,CASSCPPETGFETQYF
TRBD1,NA,TRBV7-3,TRBJ2-3,15,TGTGCCAGCAGCTGGACAGGGGGATCGACAGATACGCAGTATTTT,CASSWTGGSTDTQYF
NA,NA,TRBV7-2,TRBJ2-7,11,TGTGCCAGCGTGCTGGGATACGAGCAGTACTTC,CASVLGYEQYF
NA,NA,TRBV28,TRBJ1-2,17,TGTGCCAGCAGTTTCTCAGGAACAGGGACCCCCGTAATTGGCTACACCTTC,CASSFSGTGTPVIGYTF
TRBD2,NA,TRBV28,TRBJ2-2,16,TGTGCCAGCAGAACCTTGGGGGGACTATCGACCGGGGAGCTGTTTTTT,CASRTLGGLSTGELFF
TRBD1,NA,TRBV7-6,TRBJ2-7,13,TGTGCCTGGGGGACAGGGGTAACATGGGGGCAGTACTTC,CAWGTGVTWGQYF
NA,NA,TRBV28,TRBJ2-7,15,TGTGCCAGCAACCGGGCGGGCCAGAGGATCTACGAGCAGTACTTC,CASNRAGQRIYEQYF
TRBD2,NA,TRBV6-5,TRBJ2-1,16,TGTGCTAGCAGTTACTCGAGGGGACTAGCGAGCAATGAGCAGTTCTTC,CASSYSRGLASNEQFF
NA,NA,TRBV5-6,TRBJ1-4,13,TGTGCCAGCAGCTTGGGAAGTAATGAAAAACTGTTTTTT,CASSLGSNEKLFF
TRBD2,NA,TRBV9,TRBJ2-7,15,TGTGCCAGCAGCGTAGGCCTAGCGGGGTCCTACGAGCAGTACTTC,CASSVGLAGSYEQYF
TRBD1,NA,TRBV13,TRBJ2-7,13,TGTGCCAGCAGCCCTGGGACAGGGTACGAGCAGTACTTC,CASSPGTGYEQYF
NA,NA,TRBV10-2,TRBJ2-5,14,TGCGCCAGCAGTGAGGAGACAGTGGTTGAGACCCAGTACTTC,CASSEETVVETQYF
TRBD2,NA,TRBV18,TRBJ2-1,16,TGTGCCAGCTCACCGGAAAGCGGGAGGGACTACAATGAGCAGTTCTTC,CASSPESGRDYNEQFF
NA,NA,TRBV7-9,TRBJ2-2,12,TGTGCCAGCACCTCCTCGACCGGGGAGCTGTTTTTT,CASTSSTGELFF
TRBD2,NA,TRBV7-7,TRBJ2-5,15,TGTGCCAGCAGCTGGGGACTAGCGTTCACAGAGACCCAGTACTTC,CASSWGLAFTETQYF
TRBD2,NA,TRBV19,TRBJ2-1,16,TGTGCCAGTAGTATTTTAGGACTAGCGGGATACAATGAGCAGTTCTTC,CASSILGLAGYNEQFF